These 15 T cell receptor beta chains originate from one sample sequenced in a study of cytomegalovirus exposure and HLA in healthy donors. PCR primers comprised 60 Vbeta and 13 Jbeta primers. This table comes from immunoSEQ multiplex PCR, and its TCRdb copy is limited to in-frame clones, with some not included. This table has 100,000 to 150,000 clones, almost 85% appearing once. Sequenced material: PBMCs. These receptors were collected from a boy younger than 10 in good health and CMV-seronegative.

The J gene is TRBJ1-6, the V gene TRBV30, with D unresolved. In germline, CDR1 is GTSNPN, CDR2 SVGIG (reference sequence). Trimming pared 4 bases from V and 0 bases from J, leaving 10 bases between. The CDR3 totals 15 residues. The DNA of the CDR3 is TGTGCCTGGATAGAGTTGAGCTCCTATAATTCACCCCTCCACTTT. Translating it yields CAWIELSSYNSPLHF.

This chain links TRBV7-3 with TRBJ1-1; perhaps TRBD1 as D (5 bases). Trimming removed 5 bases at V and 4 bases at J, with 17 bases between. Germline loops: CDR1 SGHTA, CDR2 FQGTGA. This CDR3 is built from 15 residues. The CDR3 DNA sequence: TGTGCCAGCAGCCTCGGATTAGGGGTCTCCACTGAAGCTTTCTTT. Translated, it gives CASSLGLGVSTEAFF.

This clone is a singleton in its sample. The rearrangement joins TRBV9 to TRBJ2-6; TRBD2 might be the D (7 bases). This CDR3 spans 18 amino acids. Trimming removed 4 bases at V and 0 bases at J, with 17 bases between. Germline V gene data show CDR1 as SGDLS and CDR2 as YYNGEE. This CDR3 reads CASSPEGGDSSGANVLTF. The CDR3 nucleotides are TGTGCCAGCAGCCCGGAGGGGGGGGATAGCTCTGGGGCCAACGTCCTGACTTTC. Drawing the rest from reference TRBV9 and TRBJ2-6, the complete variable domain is DSGVTQTPKHLITATGQRVTLRCSPRSGDLSVYWYQQSLDQGLQFLIQYYNGEERAKGNILERFSAQQFPDLHSELNLSSLELGDSALYFCASSPEGGDSSGANVLTFGAGSRLTVL.

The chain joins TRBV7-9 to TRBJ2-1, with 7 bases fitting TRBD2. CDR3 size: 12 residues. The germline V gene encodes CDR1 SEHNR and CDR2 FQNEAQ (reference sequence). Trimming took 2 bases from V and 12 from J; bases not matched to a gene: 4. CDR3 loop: CASSLTSSGQFF. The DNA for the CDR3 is TGTGCCAGCAGCTTAACGTCTAGCGGGCAGTTCTTC.

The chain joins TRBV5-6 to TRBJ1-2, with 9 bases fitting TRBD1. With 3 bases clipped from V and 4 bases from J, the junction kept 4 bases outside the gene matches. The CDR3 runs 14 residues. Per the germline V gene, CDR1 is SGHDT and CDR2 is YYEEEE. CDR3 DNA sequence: TGTGCCAGCAGCTCCGGGACAGGGACCTATGGCTACACCTTC. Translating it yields CASSSGTGTYGYTF.

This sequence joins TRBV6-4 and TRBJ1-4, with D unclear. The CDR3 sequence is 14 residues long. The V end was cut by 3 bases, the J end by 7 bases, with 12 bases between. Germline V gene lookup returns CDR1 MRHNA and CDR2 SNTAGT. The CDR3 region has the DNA TGTGCCAGCAGTGAGGGAGCCGCTTTTGAAAAACTGTTTTTT. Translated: CASSEGAAFEKLFF.

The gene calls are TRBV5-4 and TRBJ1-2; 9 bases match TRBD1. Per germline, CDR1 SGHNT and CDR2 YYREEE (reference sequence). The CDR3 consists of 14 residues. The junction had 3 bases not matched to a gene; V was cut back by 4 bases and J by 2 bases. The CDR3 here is CASSGDRVNYGYTF. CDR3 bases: TGTGCCAGCAGCGGGGACAGGGTGAACTATGGCTACACCTTC.

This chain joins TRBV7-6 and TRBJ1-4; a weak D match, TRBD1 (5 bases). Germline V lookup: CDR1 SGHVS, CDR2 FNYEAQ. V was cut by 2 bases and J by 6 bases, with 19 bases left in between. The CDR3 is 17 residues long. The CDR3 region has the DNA TGTGCCAGCAGCTTAAGTGCCGGGAGGGGAAGGGATGAAAAACTGTTTTTT. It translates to CASSLSAGRGRDEKLFF. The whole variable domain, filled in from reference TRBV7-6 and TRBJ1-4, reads GAGVSQSPRYKVTKRGQDVALRCDPISGHVSLYWYRQALGQGPEFLTYFNYEAQQDKSGLPNDRFSAERPEGSISTLTIQRTEQRDSAMYRCASSLSAGRGRDEKLFFGSGTQLSVL.

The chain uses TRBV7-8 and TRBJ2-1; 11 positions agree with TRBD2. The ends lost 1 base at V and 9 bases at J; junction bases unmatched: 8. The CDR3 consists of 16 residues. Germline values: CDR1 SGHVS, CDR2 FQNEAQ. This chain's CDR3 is CASSLELAGEISEQFF. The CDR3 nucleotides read TGTGCCAGCAGCTTAGAACTAGCGGGGGAAATTAGTGAGCAGTTCTTC. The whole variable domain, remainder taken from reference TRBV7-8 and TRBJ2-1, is GAGVSQSPRYKVAKRGQDVALRCDPISGHVSLFWYQQALGQGPEFLTYFQNEAQLDKSGLPSDRFFAERPEGSVSTLKIQRTQQEDSAVYLCASSLELAGEISEQFFGPGTRLTVL.

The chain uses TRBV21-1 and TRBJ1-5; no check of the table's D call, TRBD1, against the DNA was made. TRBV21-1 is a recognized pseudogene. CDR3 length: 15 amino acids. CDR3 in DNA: TGTGCCAGCAGCAAAGGGGCAGATAGCAATCAGCCCCAGCATTTT. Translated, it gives CASSKGADSNQPQHF.

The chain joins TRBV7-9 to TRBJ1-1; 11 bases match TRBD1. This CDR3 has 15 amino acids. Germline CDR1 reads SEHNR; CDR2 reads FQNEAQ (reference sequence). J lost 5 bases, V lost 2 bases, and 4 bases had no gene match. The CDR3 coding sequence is TGTGCCAGCAGCTTACGGACAGGGGGCCGGACTGAAGCTTTCTTT. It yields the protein CASSLRTGGRTEAFF.

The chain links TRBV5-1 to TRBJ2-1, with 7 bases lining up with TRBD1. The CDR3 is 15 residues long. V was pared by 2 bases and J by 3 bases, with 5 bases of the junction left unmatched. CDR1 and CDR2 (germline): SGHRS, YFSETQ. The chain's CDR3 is CASSLPQGVYNEQFF. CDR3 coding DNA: TGCGCCAGCAGCTTACCTCAGGGGGTCTACAATGAGCAGTTCTTC.

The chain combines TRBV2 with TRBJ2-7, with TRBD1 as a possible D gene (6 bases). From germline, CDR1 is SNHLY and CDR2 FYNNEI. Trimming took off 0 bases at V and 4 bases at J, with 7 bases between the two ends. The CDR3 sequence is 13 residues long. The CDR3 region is CASSEARGYEQYV. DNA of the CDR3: TGTGCCAGCAGTGAAGCGAGGGGGTACGAGCAGTACGTC.

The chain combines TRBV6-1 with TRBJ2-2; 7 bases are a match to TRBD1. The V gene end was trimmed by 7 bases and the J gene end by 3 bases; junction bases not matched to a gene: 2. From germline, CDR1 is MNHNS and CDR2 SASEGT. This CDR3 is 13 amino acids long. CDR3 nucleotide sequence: TGTGCCAGCACCGGGACAGACACCGGGGAGCTGTTTTTT. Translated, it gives CASTGTDTGELFF.

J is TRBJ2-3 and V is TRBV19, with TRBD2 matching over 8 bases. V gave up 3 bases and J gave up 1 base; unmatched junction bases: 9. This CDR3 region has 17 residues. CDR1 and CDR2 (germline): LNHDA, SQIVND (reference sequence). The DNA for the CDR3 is TGTGCCAGTAGTATCTTTACTGCGGGAGGAGGCACAGATACGCAGTATTTT. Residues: CASSIFTAGGGTDTQYF. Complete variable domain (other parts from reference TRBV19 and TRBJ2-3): DGGITQSPKYLFRKEGQNVTLSCEQNLNHDAMYWYRQDPGQGLRLIYYSQIVNDFQKGDIAEGYSVSREKKESFPLTVTSAQKNPTAFYLCASSIFTAGGGTDTQYFGPGTRLTVL.